This T cell receptor (beta chain) was observed in a study of beta chain features in type 1 diabetes. Worth noting for this clone: Antigen unknown.

The study, taken as a whole, reports: Within patients, naive, central memory and Treg TCRB repertoires seemed more similar than within healthy donors. Type 1 diabetes patients had VDJ junctions that carried fewer insertions and more deletions. A moderate, significant TCRB CDR3 shortening appeared in type 1 diabetes across four CD4+ subsets. Shorter templates may be favored by PCR, equally so in patients and controls. HLA influence on TCRB rearrangement stayed unresolved here.

Isolated RNA was reverse transcribed in full, so expressed TCRB transcripts were sequenced. TCRdb's copy holds only in-frame clones and misses some; the assay was immunoSEQ multiplex PCR. Of about 640,000 clones listed, roughly 12% were seen once; the top ten hold around 0.12%. The V gene lost 4 bases and the J gene lost 0 bases, with 13 bases spanning the gap. This CDR3 region has 16 residues. The specimen sequenced was naive CD4+ T cells from blood. This sequence was found in a man younger than 45 with type 1 diabetes. J is TRBJ1-5 and V is TRBV23-1; D is unresolved. TRBV23-1 carries the ORF label, with uncertain function. This CDR3 reads CASSLPRPYSNQPQHF. DNA for the CDR3: TGCGCCAGCAGTCTCCCCCGGCCTTATAGCAATCAGCCCCAGCATTTT.